This TCR beta chain was retrieved from a study of neoadjuvant anti-PD-1 for oral cavity cancer. The germline gives CDR1 MGHRA, CDR2 YSYEKL. V was trimmed by 4 bases and J by 0 bases, leaving 18 bases between them. The CDR3 has 18 residues. Repertoires were generated with immunoSEQ multiplex PCR, while TCRdb's copy carries only in-frame clones and drops some. Among about 72,000 clones listed, around 83% were seen once. Study-level results: Only a few patients per response group were TCR-analyzed; validation needed.

Cohort: HPV-negative, locally advanced oral cavity squamous cell carcinoma patients. In the case of this clone: What it binds is not known.

The sequence was obtained from a person aged 40-85 years with oral cavity squamous cell carcinoma. The chain joins TRBV4-1 to TRBJ2-2, with D maybe TRBD1 (6 bases). The material sequenced was PBMCs, taken before nivolumab (anti-PD-1) treatment. The CDR3 is CASSRYPGTLANTGELFF. The DNA for the CDR3 is TGCGCCAGCAGCCGCTACCCCGGGACACTAGCGAACACCGGGGAGCTGTTTTTT.